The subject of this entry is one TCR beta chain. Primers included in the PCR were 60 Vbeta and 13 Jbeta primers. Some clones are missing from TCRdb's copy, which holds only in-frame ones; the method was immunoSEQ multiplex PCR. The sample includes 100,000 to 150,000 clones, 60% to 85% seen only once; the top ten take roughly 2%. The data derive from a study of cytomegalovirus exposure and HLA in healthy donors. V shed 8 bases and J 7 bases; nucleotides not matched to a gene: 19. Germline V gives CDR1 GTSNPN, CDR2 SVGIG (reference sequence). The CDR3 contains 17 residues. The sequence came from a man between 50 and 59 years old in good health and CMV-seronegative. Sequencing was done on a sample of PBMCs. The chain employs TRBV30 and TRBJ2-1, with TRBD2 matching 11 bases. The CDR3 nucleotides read TGTGCCAGAACACAGGGGCTAGCGGGGGGTCGGGGGAATGAGCAGTTCTTC. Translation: CARTQGLAGGRGNEQFF. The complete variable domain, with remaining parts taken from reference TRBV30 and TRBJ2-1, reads SQTIHQWPATLVQPVGSPLSLECTVEGTSNPNLYWYRQAAGRGLQLLFYSVGIGQISSEVPQNLSASRPQDRQFILSSKKLLLSDSGFYLCARTQGLAGGRGNEQFFGPGTRLTVL.